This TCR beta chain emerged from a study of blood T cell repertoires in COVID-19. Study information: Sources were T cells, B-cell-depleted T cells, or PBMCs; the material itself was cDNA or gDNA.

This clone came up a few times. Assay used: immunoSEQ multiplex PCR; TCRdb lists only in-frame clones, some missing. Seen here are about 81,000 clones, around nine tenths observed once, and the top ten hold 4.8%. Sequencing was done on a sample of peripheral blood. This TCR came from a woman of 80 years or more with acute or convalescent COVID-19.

CDR3 residues: CASSYLTGTGEQFF. CDR3 bases: TGTGCCAGCAGTTACCTAACCGGGACTGGCGAGCAGTTCTTC. The rearrangement uses TRBV6-5 and TRBJ2-1; tentative D call: TRBD2 (6 bases). CDR3 length: 14 amino acids. CDR1 and CDR2 (germline): MNHEY, SVGAGI. V lost 2 bases, J lost 10 bases, and 15 bases lay in between.